The 20 T cell receptor beta chains listed next were all sequenced from one sample in a study of T-cell memory formation after mild COVID-19. TCRdb ran MiXCR on the 5' RACE reads and lists one entry per CDR3 protein. The sample contains approximately 250,000 distinct CDR3 sequences, about a sixth of which appear only once. Sequenced input: PBMCs or a T cell subset sorted from them (not recorded which). These receptors were collected from a man aged 18-30 years who had mild COVID-19 (a few samples of this study predate the infection). Cell type and time point are not known.

The J gene is TRBJ2-1, the V gene TRBV5-6; D is undetermined. The CDR3 consists of 15 residues. V was trimmed by 1 base and J by 4 bases, leaving 12 bases between them. In germline, CDR1 is SGHDT, CDR2 YYEEEE. This CDR3 is CASSLRASFYNEQFF. The CDR3 nucleotides are TGTGCCAGCAGCTTGCGGGCTAGTTTTTACAATGAGCAGTTCTTC.

The chain links TRBV6-6 to TRBJ1-1; 7 bases line up with TRBD1. Unmatched junction bases numbered 7, after V lost 8 bases and J lost 4 bases. CDR1 and CDR2 (germline): MNHNY, SVGAGI (reference sequence). This CDR3 comprises 13 residues. CDR3 coding DNA: TGTGCCAGCTTATGGGACAGTGGCACTGAAGCTTTCTTT. This translates into CASLWDSGTEAFF.

This clonotype was counted between two and nine times. The chain couples TRBV7-3 to TRBJ1-6; D call uncertain. Germline V gene data show CDR1 as SGHTA and CDR2 as FQGTGA. The V end lost 3 bases, the J end lost 12 bases, and 9 bases lay between the germline ends. CDR3 length: 12 amino acids. Here the CDR3 DNA reads TGTGCCAGCAGCTTGGCGGTTGGACCCCTCCACTTT. Protein: CASSLAVGPLHF.

The chain carries TRBV28 and TRBJ2-3, with a tentative D call TRBD2 (6 bases). The CDR3 spans 14 residues. V gave up 6 bases and J gave up 0 bases, with 10 bases separating them. Per germline, CDR1 MDHEN and CDR2 SYDVKM. The CDR3 loop reads CASRGGTSTDTQYF. The CDR3, as DNA: TGTGCCAGCAGAGGTGGGACTAGCACAGATACGCAGTATTTT.

The rearrangement uses TRBV4-1 and TRBJ1-1; no reliable D call. Trimming stripped 0 bases from V and 0 bases from J, with 8 bases between. Per the germline V gene, CDR1 is MGHRA and CDR2 is YSYEKL. The length of the CDR3 is 15 residues. Here the CDR3 reads CASSQESHMNTEAFF. In DNA, the CDR3 is TGCGCCAGCAGCCAAGAGTCCCACATGAACACTGAAGCTTTCTTT.

This clonotype was seen more than once but under ten times. V and J are TRBV11-3 and TRBJ1-1, with 7 bases identical to TRBD1. The CDR3 has 13 amino acids. In germline, CDR1 is SGHNT, CDR2 YENEEA. J was trimmed by 4 bases and V by 5 bases; bases with no gene match: 4. The CDR3 region has the DNA TGTGCCAGCAGCCCAGGACAGGCCACTGAAGCTTTCTTT. It encodes CASSPGQATEAFF.

This clonotype was recorded a few times. The chain carries TRBV12-3 or TRBV12-4 and TRBJ1-5; D gene unclear. The CDR3 consists of 13 residues. The ends were cut back, 2 bases at V and 5 bases at J, with 7 bases in the middle. For the CDR3, the DNA is TGTGCCAGCAGTTTACAGGTGCATCAGCCCCAGCATTTT. It translates to CASSLQVHQPQHF.

Only a few counts were recorded for this clonotype. The rearrangement links TRBV27 to TRBJ2-3, with D perhaps matching TRBD1 (5 bases). This CDR3 has 13 residues. V lost 5 bases, J lost 5 bases, and 11 bases lay in between. Germline assignment: CDR1 MNHEY and CDR2 SMNVEV (reference sequence). The CDR3 sequence is CASSPTQGDTQYF. DNA for the CDR3: TGTGCCAGCAGTCCCACCCAGGGAGATACGCAGTATTTT.

This chain joins TRBV12-3 or TRBV12-4 and TRBJ2-1, with a weak D call TRBD2 (5 bases). V lost 8 bases and J lost 11, with 13 bases in between. This CDR3 has 11 amino acids. The CDR3 protein is CASLREQKQFF. The CDR3 coding sequence is TGTGCCAGCTTGAGGGAGCAGAAGCAGTTCTTC.

This clonotype appeared a single time. The chain is built from TRBV20-1 and TRBJ1-3; no definite D call. CDR3 length: 15 residues. The ends were cut back, 6 bases at V and 4 bases at J, with 19 bases in the middle. The germline V gene encodes CDR1 DFQATT and CDR2 SNEGSKA (reference sequence). The CDR3 DNA is TGCAGTGCCTCGAAGCCAGTGGGAGCCGGAAACACCATATATTTT. Translation gives CSASKPVGAGNTIYF.

The rearrangement links TRBV6-5 to TRBJ2-5; the D gene is possibly TRBD1 (5 bases). This CDR3 spans 13 amino acids. V was clipped by 4 bases and J by 4 bases, with 10 bases between them. Germline lookup yields CDR1 MNHEY and CDR2 SVGAGI. CDR3: CASSSPGSETQYF. CDR3 sequence (DNA): TGTGCCAGCAGTTCGCCAGGGTCAGAGACCCAGTACTTC.

The V call is TRBV7-3, the J call TRBJ2-2; TRBD1 or TRBD2 may be the D gene (5 bases each). This CDR3 has 11 residues. Germline values: CDR1 SGHTA, CDR2 FQGTGA. V was trimmed by 6 bases and J by 7 bases, leaving 6 bases between them. The CDR3 reads CASSGGGELFF. The CDR3 DNA follows: TGTGCCAGCAGTGGGGGCGGGGAGCTGTTTTTT.

This sequence joins TRBV5-1 and TRBJ1-2; TRBD1 agrees at 7 bases. Germline V gene data show CDR1 as SGHRS and CDR2 as YFSETQ. V trimming: 5 bases; J trimming: 6 bases; junction bases outside the gene matches: 13. The CDR3 has 15 residues. CDR3 bases: TGCGCCAGCAGTCCGGACGGCAGGGGGACTGATGGCTACACCTTC. Amino acids: CASSPDGRGTDGYTF.

V usage is TRBV6-2 or TRBV6-3 and J usage is TRBJ2-3, with D unresolved. CDR1 and CDR2 (germline): MNHEY, SVGEGT. The V gene lost 0 bases and the J gene lost 5 bases, with 6 bases spanning the gap. The CDR3 has 13 amino acids. The CDR3 DNA reads as TGTGCCAGCAGTTACTCCGGATTAGATACGCAGTATTTT. Its translation is CASSYSGLDTQYF.

In its sample, this clonotype was seen a few times. The chain links TRBV7-9 to TRBJ2-2; the match to TRBD1 covers 7 bases. Germline CDR1 and CDR2: SEHNR and FQNEAQ (reference sequence). The V segment lost 5 bases and the J segment 9 bases; nucleotides outside the gene matches: 6. This CDR3 is 13 amino acids long. The CDR3 loop is CASSVRGIRELFF. The CDR3 coding sequence is TGTGCCAGCAGCGTCAGGGGGATCCGGGAGCTGTTTTTT.

There are a few counts of this clonotype. This chain links TRBV28 with TRBJ1-2; 8 positions agree with TRBD1. The germline gives CDR1 MDHEN, CDR2 SYDVKM. CDR3 length: 12 residues. The V segment lost 5 bases and the J segment 8 bases; nucleotides outside the gene matches: 4. The CDR3 bases are TGTGCCAGCAGTCGGACAGGGTACGGCTACACCTTC. It translates to CASSRTGYGYTF.

The table lists this clonotype with many counts. The genes are TRBV10-3 and TRBJ2-1; D is possibly TRBD1 (7 bases). Germline V gene lookup returns CDR1 ENHRY and CDR2 SYGVKD. The V end was cut by 8 bases, the J end by 6 bases, with 17 bases between. The CDR3 is 14 residues long. The CDR3 DNA reads as TGTGCCATCGGGGGGTCGGACAGGCTCAATGAGCAGTTCTTC. This gives the protein CAIGGSDRLNEQFF.

This clonotype has only a few counts. The chain recombines TRBV29-1 with TRBJ2-2; D gene ambiguous. Germline CDR1 reads SQVTM; CDR2 reads ANQGSEA. The CDR3 contains 12 residues. V lost 4 bases and J lost 8, with 11 bases in between. DNA for the CDR3: TGCAGCGTTGCGGCTTCGATGGGGGAGCTGTTTTTT. Protein: CSVAASMGELFF.

This clonotype was detected many times. This rearrangement joins TRBV18 to TRBJ2-1, with D possibly TRBD2 on 5 matching bases. The V gene's germline CDR1 is KGHSH and CDR2 LQKENI. Trimming removed 5 bases at V and 3 bases at J, with 8 bases between. The CDR3 sequence is 13 residues long. CDR3 protein: CASSTGDYNEQFF. In DNA form, the CDR3 reads TGTGCCAGCTCAACCGGGGACTACAATGAGCAGTTCTTC.

This chain links TRBV2 with TRBJ2-7; D is possibly TRBD2 (5 bases). The V end was cut by 6 bases, the J end by 2 bases, with 11 bases between. The length of the CDR3 is 13 residues. In germline, CDR1 is SNHLY, CDR2 FYNNEI. The CDR3: CASSAPGTYEQYV. CDR3 DNA sequence: TGTGCCAGCAGCGCTCCCGGGACCTACGAGCAGTACGTC.